The 32 T cell receptor beta chains in this list originate from one sample, sequenced in a study of blood T cell repertoires in COVID-19. Generated by immunoSEQ multiplex PCR, the TCRdb table keeps only in-frame clones and is missing some. This table holds about 280,000 clones, 85% found once. The sample consisted of peripheral blood. These receptors were taken from a human donor in a cohort sampled during active COVID-19.

The CDR3 loop reads CASSLPSGRAADTQYF. The CDR3 DNA is TGTGCCAGCAGCTTGCCTAGCGGGAGGGCCGCAGATACGCAGTATTTT. The V gene is TRBV5-4, the J gene TRBJ2-3, with 12 nucleotides matching TRBD2. V lost 1 base, J lost 4 bases, and 4 bases stayed unmatched. Per germline, CDR1 SGHNT and CDR2 YYREEE (reference sequence). The CDR3 runs to 16 residues.

The rearrangement joins TRBV6-6 to TRBJ2-3; the D is unclear. Per germline, CDR1 MNHNY and CDR2 SVGAGI (reference sequence). Trimming cost V 6 bases and J 5 bases, with 9 bases left between them. The CDR3 runs 12 residues. This CDR3 is CASSNTLDTQYF. CDR3 coding DNA: TGTGCCAGCAGCAACACGTTAGATACGCAGTATTTT.

The rearrangement links TRBV13 to TRBJ1-3; D is possibly TRBD1 (6 bases). Germline loops: CDR1 PRHDT, CDR2 FYEKMQ (reference sequence). This CDR3 region has 16 residues. V lost 5 bases, J lost 1 base, and 15 bases lay in between. CDR3 sequence reads: CASSVPRGLSGNTIYF. DNA for the CDR3: TGTGCCAGCAGCGTCCCCAGGGGATTATCTGGAAACACCATATATTTT.

This chain connects TRBV10-3 to TRBJ2-2; 7 bases align to TRBD1. Germline V lookup: CDR1 ENHRY, CDR2 SYGVKD. CDR3 length: 11 residues. V was clipped by 8 bases and J by 7 bases; unmatched bases: 1. CDR3 in amino acids: CAISGGGELFF. CDR3 bases: TGTGCCATCTCAGGGGGCGGGGAGCTGTTTTTT.

The J gene is TRBJ1-5, the V gene TRBV28; no clear D gene. CDR3 length: 13 amino acids. Germline CDR1 reads MDHEN; CDR2 reads SYDVKM. V lost 5 bases, J lost 4 bases, and 9 bases lay in between. CDR3 sequence reads: CASSPSGNQPQHF. CDR3 coding DNA: TGTGCCAGCAGTCCCTCGGGGAATCAGCCCCAGCATTTT.

This clone was observed once. This rearrangement joins TRBV15 to TRBJ2-3, with no clear D. The CDR3 has 14 residues. Trimming took 4 bases from V and 3 from J, leaving 11 bases between them. Germline V gene data show CDR1 as LNHNV and CDR2 as YYDKDF (reference sequence). The CDR3 nucleotides are TGTGCCACCAGCAAGAGGATAGGAACAGATACGCAGTATTTT. This translates into CATSKRIGTDTQYF.

The CDR3 is CASSLRETGNTIYF. Here the CDR3 DNA reads TGTGCCAGCAGCTTGCGGGAGACTGGAAACACCATATATTTT. The V and J genes are TRBV11-1 and TRBJ1-3; D gene unclear. CDR1 is SGHAT, CDR2 FQDESV, per germline (reference sequence). V lost 3 bases to trimming and J lost 2 bases, with 8 bases between them. The CDR3 is 14 amino acids.

The V and J genes are TRBV5-1 and TRBJ2-5; D is undetermined. This CDR3 has 13 amino acids. Germline assignment: CDR1 SGHRS and CDR2 YFSETQ. Trimming took off 1 base at V and 1 base at J, with 5 bases between the two ends. The CDR3 region is CASSLTAQETQYF. DNA for the CDR3: TGCGCCAGCAGCTTGACTGCCCAAGAGACCCAGTACTTC.

This chain uses TRBV7-2 with TRBJ1-5; possible D gene TRBD1, 6 bases. V lost 2 bases to trimming and J lost 6 bases, with 11 bases between them. The germline gives CDR1 SGHTA, CDR2 FQGNSA. This CDR3 is built from 14 residues. CDR3 protein: CASSLRGRGQPQHF. The CDR3 bases are TGTGCCAGCAGCTTAAGGGGGAGGGGTCAGCCCCAGCATTTT.

DNA of the CDR3: TGTGCCAGCTCACGAGGGACAAATAACTATGGCTACACCTTC. This translates into CASSRGTNNYGYTF. The V gene is TRBV3-1 (or the pseudogene TRBV3-2), the J gene TRBJ1-2; weak D call: TRBD1 (6 bases). Germline CDR1 is LGHDT and CDR2 is YNNKEL (reference sequence). The CDR3 has 14 residues. V lost 8 bases, J lost 1 base, and 14 bases lay in between.

The rearrangement uses TRBV28 and TRBJ2-6; maybe TRBD2 (5 bases). The ends were cut back, 11 bases at V and 10 bases at J, with 30 bases in the middle. This CDR3 comprises 17 residues. Germline CDR1 reads MDHEN; CDR2 reads SYDVKM. The DNA of the CDR3 is TGTGCCTCCTTAGAAGGGCCCGGGATTCAACCTGAAAACGTCCTGACTTTC. Its translation is CASLEGPGIQPENVLTF.

The J gene is TRBJ1-1, the V gene TRBV3-1 (or the pseudogene TRBV3-2); D gene ambiguous. The CDR3 consists of 11 residues. Germline lookup yields CDR1 LGHDT and CDR2 YNNKEL (reference sequence). The V and J ends lost 1 base and 11 bases respectively, with 8 bases between them. The CDR3: CASSQGRGAFF. CDR3 DNA sequence: TGTGCCAGCAGCCAAGGGAGAGGGGCTTTCTTT.

The V and J genes are TRBV5-4 and TRBJ2-3, with 9 bases aligning to TRBD1. Germline V gene lookup returns CDR1 SGHNT and CDR2 YYREEE (reference sequence). This CDR3 is 15 amino acids long. V was pared by 4 bases and J by 0 bases, with 3 bases of the junction left unmatched. The CDR3 DNA sequence: TGTGCCAGCAGCGGGACAGGGTCTAGCACAGATACGCAGTATTTT. Residues: CASSGTGSSTDTQYF.

V and J are TRBV7-9 and TRBJ1-2; the D gene is possibly TRBD1 (6 bases). The germline gives CDR1 SEHNR, CDR2 FQNEAQ (reference sequence). There are 13 residues in the CDR3. Trimming removed 1 base at V and 8 bases at J, with 11 bases between. CDR3 sequence reads: CASSLDREGGYTF. DNA for the CDR3: TGTGCCAGCAGCTTAGACAGGGAAGGCGGCTACACCTTC.

The chain is built from TRBV6-1 and TRBJ1-4; the D is unclear. Per the germline V gene, CDR1 is MNHNS and CDR2 is SASEGT. Trimming removed 0 bases at V and 0 bases at J, with 14 bases between. The CDR3 loop spans 18 amino acids. The chain's CDR3 is CASSEAPGMVATNEKLFF. In nucleotides, the CDR3 is TGTGCCAGCAGTGAAGCCCCAGGAATGGTAGCAACTAATGAAAAACTGTTTTTT.

This clone was detected only a few times. The chain joins TRBV9 to TRBJ2-3, with D possibly matching TRBD2 (6 bases). The V gene's germline CDR1 is SGDLS and CDR2 YYNGEE. Trimming shortened V by 3 bases and J by 6 bases, and 14 bases separated the two germline ends. This CDR3 region has 14 residues. The CDR3 here is CASSASGTYDTQYF. The DNA of the CDR3 is TGTGCCAGCAGCGCCTCCGGGACTTACGATACGCAGTATTTT.

This clone has just a few counts. This rearrangement joins TRBV18 to TRBJ1-1; 8 bases fit TRBD1. Germline V lookup: CDR1 KGHSH, CDR2 LQKENI. CDR3 length: 13 amino acids. V trimming: 1 base; J trimming: 11 bases; junction bases outside the gene matches: 6. DNA for the CDR3: TGTGCCAGCTCACCACGGGACAGGAATAAGGCTTTCTTT. It is translated as CASSPRDRNKAFF.

This clone was seen only once. The V and J genes are TRBV7-6 and TRBJ2-7; 7 nucleotides align to TRBD1. The V gene end was trimmed by 4 bases and the J gene end by 5 bases; junction bases not matched to a gene: 2. This CDR3 is 12 amino acids long. The germline V gene encodes CDR1 SGHVS and CDR2 FNYEAQ. CDR3 coding DNA: TGTGCCAGCAGCTCGGGACAGAACGAGCAGTACTTC. This codes for CASSSGQNEQYF.

This clone came up once. The chain carries TRBV4-3 and TRBJ2-1, with 12 bases aligning to TRBD2. The CDR3 covers 17 residues. Per the germline V gene, CDR1 is LGHNA and CDR2 is YSLEER. V shed 2 bases and J 8 bases; nucleotides not matched to a gene: 10. As DNA, the CDR3 is TGCGCCAGCAGCCAACCACCGACTAGCGGGAGAGATGATGAGCAGTTCTTC. Amino acids: CASSQPPTSGRDDEQFF.

The chain combines TRBV28 with TRBJ2-1, with D uncertain. The germline gives CDR1 MDHEN, CDR2 SYDVKM. This CDR3 has 14 amino acids. The V end lost 10 bases, the J end lost 3 bases, and 16 bases lay between the germline ends. The CDR3 sequence is CATETIRSYNEQFF. Written as DNA, the CDR3 is TGTGCCACCGAAACGATACGTAGCTACAATGAGCAGTTCTTC.

This chain uses TRBV10-3 with TRBJ2-7, with 9 bases fitting TRBD2. CDR1 and CDR2 from the germline V gene are ENHRY and SYGVKD. This CDR3 comprises 17 residues. The V gene end was trimmed by 7 bases and the J gene end by 4 bases; junction bases not matched to a gene: 17. Here the CDR3 reads CAIMGEAGGRWAYEQYF. The CDR3 DNA sequence: TGTGCCATCATGGGGGAAGCGGGAGGACGATGGGCTTACGAGCAGTACTTC.

This clone was observed once. This sequence joins TRBV28 and TRBJ1-2; 9 nucleotides agree with TRBD1. The CDR3 totals 15 residues. J gave up 7 bases and V 5 bases, and 11 bases lay outside the gene matches. CDR1 and CDR2 from the germline V gene are MDHEN and SYDVKM. CDR3 in amino acids: CASSRIPGQGSGYTF. DNA for the CDR3: TGTGCCAGCAGTCGAATACCGGGACAGGGTTCTGGCTACACCTTC.

V usage is TRBV11-2 and J usage is TRBJ1-5; D unclear. CDR1 and CDR2 from the germline V gene are SGHAT and FQNNGV. The CDR3 totals 13 residues. The V and J ends lost 3 bases and 0 bases respectively, with 3 bases between them. The DNA for the CDR3 is TGTGCCAGCAGCTTTCATAGCAATCAGCCCCAGCATTTT. Translated, it gives CASSFHSNQPQHF. Complete variable domain (other parts from reference TRBV11-2 and TRBJ1-5): EAGVAQSPRYKIIEKRQSVAFWCNPISGHATLYWYQQILGQGPKLLIQFQNNGVVDDSQLPKDRFSAERLKGVDSTLKIQPAKLEDSAVYLCASSFHSNQPQHFGDGTRLSIL.

On this clone itself: A much larger clone lies one base from this, so it may be a read error. The V call is TRBV14, the J call TRBJ1-1; TRBD1 matches 9 bases. The CDR3 extends over 13 amino acids. V lost 5 bases, J lost 3 bases, and 1 base stayed unmatched. The germline V gene has CDR1 SGHDN and CDR2 FVKESK. DNA for the CDR3: TGTGCCAGCAGCTGGACAGGGGACACTGAAGCTTTCTTT. Translating it yields CASSWTGDTEAFF.

The chain employs TRBV11-2 and TRBJ2-1; 10 bases align to TRBD2. The ends lost 5 bases at V and 10 bases at J; junction bases unmatched: 5. CDR3 length equals 13 residues. Germline assignment: CDR1 SGHAT and CDR2 FQNNGV. CDR3 nucleotide sequence: TGTGCCAGCAGCCAAAGCGGGAGGGGGGAGCAGTTCTTC. Its protein is CASSQSGRGEQFF.

The chain employs TRBV7-9 and TRBJ2-2; 10 nucleotides align to TRBD2. This CDR3 has 15 residues. Per the germline V gene, CDR1 is SEHNR and CDR2 is FQNEAQ (reference sequence). Unmatched junction bases numbered 4, after V lost 5 bases and J lost 4 bases. CDR3 protein: CASSPRTSGTGELFF. CDR3 sequence (DNA): TGTGCCAGCAGCCCTAGGACTAGCGGCACCGGGGAGCTGTTTTTT.

The V and J genes are TRBV19 and TRBJ1-2; TRBD1 matches at 9 bases. V lost 4 bases and J lost 6; bases outside the gene matches: 18. The CDR3 loop spans 18 amino acids. Germline V gene data show CDR1 as LNHDA and CDR2 as SQIVND (reference sequence). In DNA form, the CDR3 reads TGTGCCAGTAGTAAGCTCGCCACCGGGACAGGGAACTTTAATGGCTACACCTTC. Translating it yields CASSKLATGTGNFNGYTF.

There are a few counts of this clone. The chain has TRBV10-2 and TRBJ1-2; D unresolved. Trimming took 2 bases from V and 2 from J, leaving 6 bases between them. Germline V gene lookup returns CDR1 WSHSY and CDR2 SAAADI. The length of the CDR3 is 13 residues. CDR3 sequence reads: CASSENSNYGYTF. The CDR3 bases are TGCGCCAGCAGTGAGAACAGCAACTATGGCTACACCTTC.

The chain uses TRBV7-2 and TRBJ2-2, with D maybe TRBD2 (7 bases). V lost 2 bases, J lost 9 bases, and 22 bases lay in between. The germline CDR1 and CDR2 sequences are SGHTA and FQGNSA. CDR3 size: 17 residues. This CDR3 is CASSLQSGGPLGRELFF. The CDR3 region has the DNA TGTGCCAGCAGCTTACAGTCGGGGGGCCCACTGGGGAGGGAGCTGTTTTTT. The full variable domain, completed using reference TRBV7-2 and TRBJ2-2, is GAGVSQSPSNKVTEKGKDVELRCDPISGHTALYWYRQSLGQGLEFLIYFQGNSAPDKSGLPSDRFSAERTGGSVSTLTIQRTQQEDSAVYLCASSLQSGGPLGRELFFGEGSRLTVL.

A single count supports this clone. The rearrangement uses TRBV2 and TRBJ1-5; D is perhaps TRBD1 (6 bases). Trimming left V 4 bases short and J 4 bases short, with 8 bases between. The CDR3 runs to 13 residues. Germline V gives CDR1 SNHLY, CDR2 FYNNEI. CDR3 DNA sequence: TGTGCCAGCAGTGTCACAGGGAATCAGCCCCAGCATTTT. Translated, it gives CASSVTGNQPQHF.

V is TRBV5-1 and J is TRBJ1-6, with a weak D call TRBD1 (6 bases). Trimming shortened V by 4 bases and J by 6 bases, and 14 bases separated the two germline ends. Germline V gene sequence: CDR1 SGHRS, CDR2 YFSETQ. This CDR3 comprises 15 residues. CDR3 amino acids: CASSARTDSNSPLHF. As DNA, the CDR3 is TGCGCCAGCAGCGCCCGGACAGATTCTAATTCACCCCTCCACTTT.

Points on this clone: Other DNA sequences in this sample translate to the same CDR3. The CDR3 protein is CASSPQGGLETQYF. Written as DNA, the CDR3 is TGTGCCAGCTCACCTCAAGGGGGCTTGGAGACCCAGTACTTC. The chain has TRBV18 and TRBJ2-5, with 7 bases matching TRBD1. The V gene's germline CDR1 is KGHSH and CDR2 LQKENI. CDR3 size: 14 residues. Trimming took 3 bases from V and 5 from J; bases not matched to a gene: 6.